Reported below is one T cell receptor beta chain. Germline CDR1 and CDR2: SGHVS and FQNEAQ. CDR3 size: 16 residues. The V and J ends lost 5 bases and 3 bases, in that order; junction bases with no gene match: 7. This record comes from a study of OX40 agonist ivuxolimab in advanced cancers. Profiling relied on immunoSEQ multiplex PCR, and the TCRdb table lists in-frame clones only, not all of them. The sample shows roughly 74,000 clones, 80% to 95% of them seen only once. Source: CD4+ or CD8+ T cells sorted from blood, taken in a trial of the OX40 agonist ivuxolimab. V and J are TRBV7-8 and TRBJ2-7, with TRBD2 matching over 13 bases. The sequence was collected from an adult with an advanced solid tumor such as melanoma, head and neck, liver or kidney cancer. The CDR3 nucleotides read TGTGCCAGCAGCCTTCCGACTAGCGGGGGGATCTACGAGCAGTACTTC. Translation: CASSLPTSGGIYEQYF.